One and the same sample provided the 24 T cell receptor beta chains below, sequenced in a study of radiation and T cells in renal cell carcinoma. TCRdb's copy holds only in-frame clones and misses some; the assay was immunoSEQ multiplex PCR. The sample records tens of thousands of clones, around 80% being singletons. Time point meaning: baseline pretreatment blood. Treatment described: 15 Gy SBRT to primary tumor, nephrectomy 4 weeks later. This sample comprised blood, obtained from a patient whose treatment included radiotherapy and nephrectomy. The receptor source for this set is a man in his 60s with renal cell carcinoma.

The CDR3 region is CASSPAGTMNTEAFF. CDR3 nucleotides: TGCGCCAGCAGCCCCGCAGGGACAATGAACACTGAAGCTTTCTTT. The J gene is TRBJ1-1, the V gene TRBV5-1; tentatively, D is TRBD1 (6 bases). The CDR3 length is 15 residues. Trimming cost V 4 bases and J 0 bases, with 13 bases left between them. Per the germline V gene, CDR1 is SGHRS and CDR2 is YFSETQ.

The chain uses TRBV30 and TRBJ2-2; perhaps D is TRBD1 or TRBD2 (5 bases each). Looked up from germline, CDR1 is GTSNPN and CDR2 is SVGIG (reference sequence). The CDR3 totals 14 residues. The CDR3 spells CAWDRQAYTGELFF. The CDR3 region has the DNA TGTGCGTGGGACCGCCAGGCTTACACCGGGGAGCTGTTTTTT.

This clone was seen a single time. The chain recombines TRBV21-1 with TRBJ2-7; the listed D gene, TRBD1, was not tested against the DNA. TRBV21-1 is a recognized pseudogene. This CDR3 has 17 residues. The DNA for the CDR3 is TGTGCCAGCAGCAAAGCGCTGGATAGAGACAGGGACTACGAGCAGTACTTC. Its protein is CASSKALDRDRDYEQYF.

About this clone: The same CDR3 also results from other DNA sequences found in this sample. The rearrangement joins TRBV7-8 to TRBJ2-7; possible D gene TRBD1, 5 bases. The CDR3 loop spans 13 amino acids. CDR1 SGHVS and CDR2 FQNEAQ come from the germline V gene. Trimming stripped 5 bases from V and 2 bases from J, with 10 bases between. Written as DNA, the CDR3 is TGTGCCAGCAGCGTAGGACAAGCCTACGAGCAGTACTTC. Residues: CASSVGQAYEQYF.

The chain joins TRBV7-8 to TRBJ2-1; TRBD2 matches at 11 bases. The CDR3 runs to 16 residues. V lost 2 bases, J lost 4 bases, and 4 bases stayed unmatched. Germline loops: CDR1 SGHVS, CDR2 FQNEAQ. CDR3: CASSLIGTSGYNEQFF. In DNA, the CDR3 is TGTGCCAGCAGCTTAATCGGGACTAGCGGATACAATGAGCAGTTCTTC.

This clone appeared a single time. The V call is TRBV9, the J call TRBJ2-1; D is possibly TRBD1 (5 bases). This CDR3 region has 17 residues. Looked up from germline, CDR1 is SGDLS and CDR2 is YYNGEE. V was clipped by 0 bases and J by 0 bases, with 13 bases between them. CDR3 residues: CASSVDQGPSSYNEQFF. In nucleotides, the CDR3 is TGTGCCAGCAGCGTAGACCAGGGCCCGAGCTCCTACAATGAGCAGTTCTTC.

The rearrangement links TRBV15 to TRBJ1-1, with TRBD1 as a possible D gene (6 bases). Germline V CDR1 and CDR2: LNHNV, YYDKDF (reference sequence). V lost 0 bases, J lost 4 bases, and 12 bases lay in between. This CDR3 is 15 amino acids long. The CDR3 protein is CATSRDLGGGTEAFF. The CDR3 nucleotides read TGTGCCACCAGCAGAGATCTAGGAGGGGGCACTGAAGCTTTCTTT.

The chain joins TRBV7-2 to TRBJ2-7; perhaps TRBD1 as D (6 bases). This CDR3 contains 12 residues. Per the germline V gene, CDR1 is SGHTA and CDR2 is FQGNSA. V was shortened by 3 bases and J by 12 bases, with 15 bases between the two germline ends. The CDR3 DNA sequence: TGTGCCAGCAGCTTGGACAGCACCATGCGGTACTTC. Protein sequence: CASSLDSTMRYF.

This chain uses TRBV27 with TRBJ1-2; D is possibly TRBD1 (5 bases). Germline V gives CDR1 MNHEY, CDR2 SMNVEV (reference sequence). This CDR3 spans 13 amino acids. Trimming removed 5 bases from V and 0 bases from J, with 7 bases in between. CDR3 sequence: CASSGRANYGYTF. CDR3 DNA sequence: TGTGCCAGCAGTGGCAGGGCTAACTATGGCTACACCTTC.

The J gene is TRBJ2-1, the V gene TRBV6-5, with TRBD2 matching over 9 bases. Germline-derived CDR1 and CDR2 are MNHEY and SVGAGI. V shed 0 bases and J 14 bases; nucleotides not matched to a gene: 8. The CDR3 loop spans 14 amino acids. In DNA form, the CDR3 reads TGTGCCAGCAGTTACTCAGGAAAGGCGGGAGGGAAGTTCTTC. Translated: CASSYSGKAGGKFF.

This clone appeared once. CDR3 region: CASSSGLPYTGELFF. CDR3 nucleotides: TGTGCCAGTAGTTCCGGACTACCTTACACCGGGGAGCTGTTTTTT. The chain recombines TRBV19 with TRBJ2-2; D is perhaps TRBD2 (6 bases). The V gene's germline CDR1 is LNHDA and CDR2 SQIVND (reference sequence). The CDR3 is made up of 15 amino acids. V gave up 5 bases and J gave up 3 bases, with 13 bases separating them.

The rearrangement uses TRBV4-3 and TRBJ2-1; D is uncertain. The V gene's germline CDR1 is LGHNA and CDR2 YSLEER. The CDR3 is made up of 15 amino acids. Trimming stripped 1 base from V and 0 bases from J, with 7 bases between. The CDR3 protein is CASSQGVGSYNEQFF. CDR3 DNA sequence: TGCGCCAGCAGCCAAGGGGTGGGCTCCTACAATGAGCAGTTCTTC.

This clone showed up just once. The genes are TRBV7-2 and TRBJ2-7, with 7 bases aligning to TRBD2. CDR1 and CDR2 (germline): SGHTA, FQGNSA. This CDR3 has 13 amino acids. The junction had 7 bases not matched to a gene; V was cut back by 4 bases and J by 7 bases. The DNA of the CDR3 is TGTGCCAGCAGCTCCGCGGGAGCCGGGGAGCAGTACTTC. The encoded protein is CASSSAGAGEQYF.

Turning to this clone: The junction shows a germline mismatch at one end, possibly a read error. The V gene is TRBV7-2, the J gene TRBJ2-2; D is possibly TRBD2 (5 bases). CDR3 size: 11 residues. Germline V gives CDR1 SGHTA, CDR2 FQGNSA. The chain's CDR3 is CASGSVGELLF. The CDR3 nucleotides read TGTGCCAGCGGGAGTGTCGGGGAGCTGCTTTTT. Combining the CDR3 with reference TRBV7-2 and TRBJ2-2 gives the whole variable domain GAGVSQSPSNKVTEKGKDVELRCDPISGHTALYWYRQSLGQGLEFLIYFQGNSAPDKSGLPSDRFSAERTGGSVSTLTIQRTQQEDSAVYLCASGSVGELLFGEGSRLTVL.

In this sample, this clone is hyperexpanded. The CDR3 spells CASSLVLGLGVSSYEQYF. DNA of the CDR3: TGCGCCAGCAGCTTGGTTCTGGGCCTGGGGGTGAGCTCCTACGAGCAGTACTTC. J is TRBJ2-7 and V is TRBV5-1; D may correspond to TRBD1 or TRBD2 (5 bases each). The CDR3 sequence is 18 residues long. Germline V CDR1 and CDR2: SGHRS, YFSETQ. V dropped 0 bases and J dropped 0 bases, with 19 bases sitting between them.

The rearrangement uses TRBV21-1 and TRBJ2-6; no check of the table's D call, TRBD1, against the DNA was made. TRBV21-1 is labeled a pseudogene. This CDR3 spans 21 amino acids. This chain's CDR3 is CASSGRLGDYRGPSGANVLTF. Written as DNA, the CDR3 is TGTGCCAGCAGCGGACGACTAGGGGATTACAGGGGCCCCTCTGGGGCCAACGTCCTGACTTTC.

CDR3 region: CASSARQGALETQYF. The CDR3 DNA reads as TGTGCCAGCAGCGCCCGACAGGGGGCTTTAGAGACCCAGTACTTC. V is TRBV7-2 and J is TRBJ2-5; 10 bases map to TRBD1. J gave up 4 bases and V 5 bases, and 7 bases lay outside the gene matches. The CDR3 is 15 amino acids. CDR1 SGHTA and CDR2 FQGNSA come from the germline V gene.

This clone was recorded once. V and J are TRBV7-2 and TRBJ2-7; D may match TRBD1 or TRBD2 (6 bases each). Trimming removed 4 bases at V and 3 bases at J, with 28 bases between. The CDR3 covers 19 residues. Germline V gene data show CDR1 as SGHTA and CDR2 as FQGNSA. The CDR3 region is CASSSRPGSGGDHLYEQYF. DNA for the CDR3: TGTGCCAGCAGCTCCCGACCCGGATCCGGGGGCGACCATCTCTACGAGCAGTACTTC. The full variable domain, in which reference TRBV7-2 and TRBJ2-7 provide the parts outside the CDR3, is GAGVSQSPSNKVTEKGKDVELRCDPISGHTALYWYRQSLGQGLEFLIYFQGNSAPDKSGLPSDRFSAERTGGSVSTLTIQRTQQEDSAVYLCASSSRPGSGGDHLYEQYFGPGTRLTVT.

This clone came up many times. The chain joins TRBV10-3 to TRBJ1-2; the D gene is possibly TRBD1 (5 bases). The CDR3 length is 16 residues. V lost 0 bases to trimming and J lost 8 bases, with 19 bases between them. Germline values: CDR1 ENHRY, CDR2 SYGVKD. In DNA form, the CDR3 reads TGTGCCATCAGTGAGTCGTACGACAGATCTGTTAAGGGCTACACCTTC. As protein: CAISESYDRSVKGYTF.

This clone was picked up one time. The V and J genes are TRBV15 and TRBJ2-3; D not resolved. The germline gives CDR1 LNHNV, CDR2 YYDKDF (reference sequence). Trimming cost V 8 bases and J 5 bases, with 14 bases left between them. There are 13 residues in the CDR3. CDR3: CATSRTLRDTQYF. The CDR3 nucleotides are TGTGCCACCTCACGAACGCTCAGAGATACGCAGTATTTT.

This clone was detected only once. V usage is TRBV28 and J usage is TRBJ1-2; TRBD1 might be the D (6 bases). This CDR3 comprises 14 residues. V lost 5 bases and J 5 bases, leaving 15 bases between the germline ends. CDR1 MDHEN and CDR2 SYDVKM come from the germline V gene. The CDR3 loop is CASSIPDRRYGYTF. In nucleotides, the CDR3 is TGTGCCAGCAGTATACCCGACAGGAGGTATGGCTACACCTTC.

This clone was picked up one time. The chain links TRBV5-1 to TRBJ1-2, with 7 bases aligning to TRBD1. The trim removed 0 bases at V and 5 bases at J, leaving 1 base unmatched. Germline CDR1 SGHRS, CDR2 YFSETQ. CDR3 length: 13 amino acids. This CDR3 is CASSLGTGYGYTF. The CDR3 DNA reads TGCGCCAGCAGCTTGGGGACAGGTTATGGCTACACCTTC. The whole variable domain, remainder taken from reference TRBV5-1 and TRBJ1-2, is KAGVTQTPRYLIKTRGQQVTLSCSPISGHRSVSWYQQTPGQGLQFLFEYFSETQRNKGNFPGRFSGRQFSNSRSEMNVSTLELGDSALYLCASSLGTGYGYTFGSGTRLTVV.

This clone was seen more than once but under ten times. The rearrangement joins TRBV7-6 to TRBJ2-1; D might be TRBD2 (6 bases). V lost 0 bases to trimming and J lost 10 bases, with 10 bases between them. The CDR3 contains 13 residues. Per the germline V gene, CDR1 is SGHVS and CDR2 is FNYEAQ. The CDR3 DNA reads as TGTGCCAGCAGCTTAGCGCGGGGTCGGGAGCAGTTCTTC. It codes for CASSLARGREQFF.

This clone was recorded a few times. The chain recombines TRBV14 with TRBJ2-3; 10 nucleotides line up with TRBD2. V dropped 4 bases and J dropped 1; count of bases not matched to a gene: 11. The germline V gene has CDR1 SGHDN and CDR2 FVKESK. This CDR3 is built from 18 residues. The CDR3 loop reads CASSRNYPGLAGTDTQYF. The DNA for the CDR3 is TGTGCCAGCAGCCGAAATTACCCTGGACTAGCGGGCACAGATACGCAGTATTTT.